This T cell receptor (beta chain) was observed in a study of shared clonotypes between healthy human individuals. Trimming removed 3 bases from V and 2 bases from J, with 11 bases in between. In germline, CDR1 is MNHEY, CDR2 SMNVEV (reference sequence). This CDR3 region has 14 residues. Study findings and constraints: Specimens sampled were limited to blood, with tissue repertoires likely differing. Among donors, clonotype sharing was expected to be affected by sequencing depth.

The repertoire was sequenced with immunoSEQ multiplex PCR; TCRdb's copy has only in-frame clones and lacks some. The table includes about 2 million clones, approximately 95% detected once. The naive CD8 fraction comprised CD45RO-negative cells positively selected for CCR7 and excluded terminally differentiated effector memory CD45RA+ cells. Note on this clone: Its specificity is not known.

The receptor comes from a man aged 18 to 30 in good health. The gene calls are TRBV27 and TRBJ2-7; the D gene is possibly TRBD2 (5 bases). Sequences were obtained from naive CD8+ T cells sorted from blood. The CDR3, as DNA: TGTGCCAGCAGTTTGGGCGCGGGTACCTACGAGCAGTACTTC. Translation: CASSLGAGTYEQYF.